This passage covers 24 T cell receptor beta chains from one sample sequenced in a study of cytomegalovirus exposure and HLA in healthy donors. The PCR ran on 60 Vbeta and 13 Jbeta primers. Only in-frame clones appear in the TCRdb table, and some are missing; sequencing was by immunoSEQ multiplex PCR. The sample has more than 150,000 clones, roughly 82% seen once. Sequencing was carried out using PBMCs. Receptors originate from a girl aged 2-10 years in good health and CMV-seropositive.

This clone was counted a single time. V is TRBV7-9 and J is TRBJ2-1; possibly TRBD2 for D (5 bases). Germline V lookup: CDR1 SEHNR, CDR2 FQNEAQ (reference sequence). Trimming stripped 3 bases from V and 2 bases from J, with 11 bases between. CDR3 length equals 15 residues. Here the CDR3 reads CASSFPAEAYNEQFF. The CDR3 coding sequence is TGTGCCAGCAGCTTTCCCGCGGAGGCCTACAATGAGCAGTTCTTC.

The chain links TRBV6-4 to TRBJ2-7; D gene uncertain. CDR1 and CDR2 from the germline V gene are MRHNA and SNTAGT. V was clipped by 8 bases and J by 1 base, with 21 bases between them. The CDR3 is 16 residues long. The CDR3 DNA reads TGTGCCAGCCCCAGCCCGTCCGTTGCGGCTTCCTACGAGCAGTACTTC. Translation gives CASPSPSVAASYEQYF.

For the CDR3, the DNA is TGTGCCAGCAGTCTTGGACTGCAATACGAGCAGTACTTC. It codes for CASSLGLQYEQYF. The genes are TRBV6-1 and TRBJ2-5, with a tentative D call TRBD2 (5 bases). The J call may be mistaken, given a closer DNA end match to TRBJ2-7. Germline loops: CDR1 MNHNS, CDR2 SASEGT. The CDR3 contains 13 residues.

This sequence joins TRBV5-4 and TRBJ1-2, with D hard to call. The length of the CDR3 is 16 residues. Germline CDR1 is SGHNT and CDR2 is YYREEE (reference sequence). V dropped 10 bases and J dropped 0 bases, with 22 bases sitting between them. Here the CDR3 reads CAGGLDLKAANYGYTF. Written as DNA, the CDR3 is TGTGCCGGCGGTCTAGATCTAAAGGCCGCTAACTATGGCTACACCTTC.

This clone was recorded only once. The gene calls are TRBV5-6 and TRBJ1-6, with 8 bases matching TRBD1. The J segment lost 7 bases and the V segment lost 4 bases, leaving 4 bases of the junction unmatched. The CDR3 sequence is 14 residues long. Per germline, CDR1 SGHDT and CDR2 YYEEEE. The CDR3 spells CASSDTGGNSPLHF. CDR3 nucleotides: TGTGCCAGCAGCGATACAGGGGGAAATTCACCCCTCCACTTT.

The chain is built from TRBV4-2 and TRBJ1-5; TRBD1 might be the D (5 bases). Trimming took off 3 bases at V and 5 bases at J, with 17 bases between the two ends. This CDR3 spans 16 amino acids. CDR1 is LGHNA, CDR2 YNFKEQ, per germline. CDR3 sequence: CASSHLGGGQDQPQHF. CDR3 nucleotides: TGTGCCAGCAGCCACCTTGGGGGAGGTCAAGATCAGCCCCAGCATTTT.

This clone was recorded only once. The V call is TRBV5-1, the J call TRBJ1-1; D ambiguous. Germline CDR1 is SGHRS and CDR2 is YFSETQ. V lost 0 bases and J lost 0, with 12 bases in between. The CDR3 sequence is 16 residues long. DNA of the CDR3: TGCGCCAGCAGCTTGGAAAGAAACGACATGAACACTGAAGCTTTCTTT. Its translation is CASSLERNDMNTEAFF.

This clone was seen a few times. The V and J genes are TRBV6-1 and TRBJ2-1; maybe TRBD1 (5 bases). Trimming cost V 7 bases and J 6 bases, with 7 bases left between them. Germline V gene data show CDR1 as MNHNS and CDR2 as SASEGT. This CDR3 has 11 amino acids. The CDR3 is CASKGVNEQFF. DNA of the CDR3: TGTGCCAGCAAAGGGGTCAATGAGCAGTTCTTC.

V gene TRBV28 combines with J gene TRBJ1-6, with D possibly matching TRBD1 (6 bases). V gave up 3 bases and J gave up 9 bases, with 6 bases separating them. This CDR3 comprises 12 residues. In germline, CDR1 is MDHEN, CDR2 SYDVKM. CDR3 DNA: TGTGCCAGCAGTTTCAGGGGTTCACCCCTCCACTTT. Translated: CASSFRGSPLHF.

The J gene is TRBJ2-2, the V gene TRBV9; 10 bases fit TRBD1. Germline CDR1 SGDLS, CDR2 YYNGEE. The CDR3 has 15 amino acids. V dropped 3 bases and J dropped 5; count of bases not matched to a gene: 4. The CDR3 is CASSGGQGETGELFF. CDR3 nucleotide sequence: TGTGCCAGCAGCGGAGGACAGGGGGAAACCGGGGAGCTGTTTTTT.

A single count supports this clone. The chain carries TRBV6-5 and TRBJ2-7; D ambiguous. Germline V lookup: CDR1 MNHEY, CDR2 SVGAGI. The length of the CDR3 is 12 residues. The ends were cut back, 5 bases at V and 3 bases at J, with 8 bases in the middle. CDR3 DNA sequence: TGTGCCAGCAGTGAATCAGGCTACGAGCAGTACTTC. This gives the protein CASSESGYEQYF.

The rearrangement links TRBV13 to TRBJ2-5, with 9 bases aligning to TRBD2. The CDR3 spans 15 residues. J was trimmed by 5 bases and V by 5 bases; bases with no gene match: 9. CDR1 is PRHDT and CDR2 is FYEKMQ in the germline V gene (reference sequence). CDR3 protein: CASSRLAGRLETQYF. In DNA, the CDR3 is TGTGCCAGCAGCCGTCTAGCGGGAAGACTCGAGACCCAGTACTTC. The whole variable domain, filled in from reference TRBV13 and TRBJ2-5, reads AAGVIQSPRHLIKEKRETATLKCYPIPRHDTVYWYQQGPGQDPQFLISFYEKMQSDKGSIPDRFSAQQFSDYHSELNMSSLELGDSALYFCASSRLAGRLETQYFGPGTRLLVL.

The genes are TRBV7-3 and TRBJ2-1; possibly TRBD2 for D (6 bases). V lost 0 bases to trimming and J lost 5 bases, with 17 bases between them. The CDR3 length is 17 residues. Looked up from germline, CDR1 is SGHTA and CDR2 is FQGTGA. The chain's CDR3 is CASSLTSWRDLHNEQFF. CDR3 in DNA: TGTGCCAGCAGCTTAACTAGTTGGCGGGATTTACACAATGAGCAGTTCTTC.

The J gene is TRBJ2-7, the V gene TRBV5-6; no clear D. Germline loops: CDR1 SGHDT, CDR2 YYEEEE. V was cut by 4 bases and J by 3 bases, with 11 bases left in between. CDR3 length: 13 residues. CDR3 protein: CASSRRTGYEQYF. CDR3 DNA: TGTGCCAGCAGCCGCAGAACGGGCTACGAGCAGTACTTC. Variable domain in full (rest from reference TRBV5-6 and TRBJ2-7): DAGVTQSPTHLIKTRGQQVTLRCSPKSGHDTVSWYQQALGQGPQFIFQYYEEEERQRGNFPDRFSGHQFPNYSSELNVNALLLGDSALYLCASSRRTGYEQYFGPGTRLTVT.

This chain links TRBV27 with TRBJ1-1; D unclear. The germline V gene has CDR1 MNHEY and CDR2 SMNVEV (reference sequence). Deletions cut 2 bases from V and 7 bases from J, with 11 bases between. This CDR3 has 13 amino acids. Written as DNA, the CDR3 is TGTGCCAGCAGTTTACGGGGAGGATATGAAGCTTTCTTT. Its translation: CASSLRGGYEAFF.

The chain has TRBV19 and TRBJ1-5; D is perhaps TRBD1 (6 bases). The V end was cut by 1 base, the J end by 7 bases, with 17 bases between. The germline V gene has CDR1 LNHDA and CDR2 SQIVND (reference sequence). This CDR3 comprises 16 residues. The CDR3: CASSIGGTSKGQPQHF. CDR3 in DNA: TGTGCCAGTAGTATAGGAGGGACATCAAAGGGCCAGCCCCAGCATTTT.

CDR3 sequence: CSVEDLTDEQYF. The CDR3 DNA follows: TGCAGCGTTGAAGATTTAACAGACGAGCAGTACTTC. The chain combines TRBV29-1 with TRBJ2-7; D is undetermined. Germline loops: CDR1 SQVTM, CDR2 ANQGSEA. V lost 0 bases, J lost 5 bases, and 8 bases lay in between. This CDR3 region has 12 residues.

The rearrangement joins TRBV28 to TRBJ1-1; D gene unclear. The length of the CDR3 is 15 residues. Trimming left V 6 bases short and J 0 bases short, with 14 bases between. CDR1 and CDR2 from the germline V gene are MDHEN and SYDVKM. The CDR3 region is CASRPRGAVNTEAFF. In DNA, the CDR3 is TGTGCCAGCAGGCCCCGGGGTGCAGTGAACACTGAAGCTTTCTTT.

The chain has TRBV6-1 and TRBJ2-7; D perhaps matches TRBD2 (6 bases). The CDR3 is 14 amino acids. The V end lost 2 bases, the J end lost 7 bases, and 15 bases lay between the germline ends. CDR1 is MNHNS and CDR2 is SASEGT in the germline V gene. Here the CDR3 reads CASSEFQGLREQYF. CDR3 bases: TGTGCCAGCAGTGAATTTCAGGGACTTCGGGAGCAGTACTTC.

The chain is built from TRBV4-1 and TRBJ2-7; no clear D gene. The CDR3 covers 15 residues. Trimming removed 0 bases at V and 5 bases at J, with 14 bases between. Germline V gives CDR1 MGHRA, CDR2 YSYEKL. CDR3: CASSQEPVLGDEQYF. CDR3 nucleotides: TGCGCCAGCAGCCAAGAACCGGTCCTAGGTGACGAGCAGTACTTC.

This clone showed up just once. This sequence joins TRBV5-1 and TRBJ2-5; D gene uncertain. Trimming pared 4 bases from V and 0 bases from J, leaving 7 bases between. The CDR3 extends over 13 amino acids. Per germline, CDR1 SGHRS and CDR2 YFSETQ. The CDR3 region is CASSRLYQETQYF. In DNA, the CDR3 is TGCGCCAGCAGCCGGTTGTACCAAGAGACCCAGTACTTC.

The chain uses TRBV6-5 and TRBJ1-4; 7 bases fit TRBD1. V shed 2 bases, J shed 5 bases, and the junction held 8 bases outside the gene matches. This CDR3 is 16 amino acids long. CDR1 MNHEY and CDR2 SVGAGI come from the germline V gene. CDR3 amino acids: CASSYTALTGNEKLFF. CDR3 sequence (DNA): TGTGCCAGCAGTTACACCGCGCTGACAGGGAATGAAAAACTGTTTTTT.

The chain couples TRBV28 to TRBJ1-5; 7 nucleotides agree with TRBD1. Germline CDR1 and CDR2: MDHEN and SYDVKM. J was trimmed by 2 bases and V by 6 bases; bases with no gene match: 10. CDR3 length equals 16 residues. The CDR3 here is CASRARGRRGNQPQHF. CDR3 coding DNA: TGTGCCAGCAGGGCAAGGGGGCGCCGGGGCAATCAGCCCCAGCATTTT.

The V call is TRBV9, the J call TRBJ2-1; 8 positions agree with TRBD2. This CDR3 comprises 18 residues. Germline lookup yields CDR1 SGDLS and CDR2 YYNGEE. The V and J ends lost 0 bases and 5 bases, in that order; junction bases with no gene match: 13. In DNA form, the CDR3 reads TGTGCCAGCAGCGTAGGGTCGAGCGGGAGAACGGTCCACAATGAGCAGTTCTTC. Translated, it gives CASSVGSSGRTVHNEQFF. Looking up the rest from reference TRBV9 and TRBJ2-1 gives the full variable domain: DSGVTQTPKHLITATGQRVTLRCSPRSGDLSVYWYQQSLDQGLQFLIQYYNGEERAKGNILERFSAQQFPDLHSELNLSSLELGDSALYFCASSVGSSGRTVHNEQFFGPGTRLTVL.